The rows below give T cell receptor beta chains drawn from one sample of a study of CD4 and CD8 cells across lung adenocarcinoma regions. Using its own MiXCR run on the PCR reads, TCRdb lists one record per CDR3 protein. The sample has 3,500 to 5,000 distinct CDR3 sequences; about 49% are singletons. Sequencing was carried out using CD4+ T cells from the margin of a lung tumor. These receptors originate from a female donor with lung adenocarcinoma. The CD4 and CD8 labels of this study may be unreliable. Each CDR3 is given with its conserved first and last residue. The order of the fields is V gene, D gene, clone size, J gene, CDR3 DNA, CDR3 protein. The D gene is left open where the match is weak. Where a row states a size, it is once, few, many or the class of an expanded clone; other rows omit it.

V: TRBV7-8
D: NA
size: NA
J: TRBJ2-7
DNA: TGTGCCAGCAGCTTAGCGCAGGGACCGTCTTACGAGCAGTACTTC
CDR3: CASSLAQGPSYEQYF

V: TRBV6-1
D: TRBD2
size: NA
J: TRBJ2-1
DNA: TGTGCCAGCAGTGAATGGCTAGCGGCCTACAATGAGCAGTTCTTC
CDR3: CASSEWLAAYNEQFF

V: TRBV6-5
D: NA
size: medium-sized
J: TRBJ2-7
DNA: TGTGCCAGCAGTTACTCGATGGGAGCTGGCTCCTACGAGCAGTACTTC
CDR3: CASSYSMGAGSYEQYF

V: TRBV10-2
D: TRBD2
size: medium-sized
J: TRBJ2-7
DNA: TGCGCCAGCAGAGATCGGACTAGCGGGAGTGTTTACGAGCAGTACTTC
CDR3: CASRDRTSGSVYEQYF

V: TRBV6-1
D: TRBD2
size: NA
J: TRBJ2-1
DNA: TGTGCCAGCAGTGGAACTAGCGGGGGGTACAATGAGCAGTTCTTC
CDR3: CASSGTSGGYNEQFF

V: TRBV6-5
D: NA
size: once
J: TRBJ2-4
DNA: TGTGCCAGCAGTTCGGGGACCGGGGGTCGTGACAAAGAGATCCAGTACTTC
CDR3: CASSSGTGGRDKEIQYF

V: TRBV6-4
D: NA
size: NA
J: TRBJ2-3
DNA: TGTGCCAGCAGTGAAGGGGGGGACACAGATACGCAGTATTTT
CDR3: CASSEGGDTDTQYF

V: TRBV7-7
D: NA
size: medium-sized
J: TRBJ2-1
DNA: TGTGCTAGCAGCTTAGGGGGGCGCAATGAGCAGTTCTTC
CDR3: CASSLGGRNEQFF

V: TRBV6-5
D: NA
size: large
J: TRBJ2-3
DNA: TGTGCCAGCAGTTACTCTATGGGTCCCACAGATACGCAGTATTTT
CDR3: CASSYSMGPTDTQYF

V: TRBV6-4
D: NA
size: once
J: TRBJ2-4
DNA: TGTGCCAGCAGTGAAGGGGCTAGCGACAAAGATATTCAGTACTTT
CDR3: CASSEGASDKDIQYF

V: TRBV3-1
D: NA
size: NA
J: TRBJ2-3
DNA: TGTGCCAGCGGGGACCGCTACACAGATACGCAGTATTTT
CDR3: CASGDRYTDTQYF

V: TRBV6-1
D: TRBD2
size: medium-sized
J: TRBJ2-1
DNA: TGTGCCAGCAGTGAAAGTCTAGCGGGAGGTTACAATGAGCAGTTCTTC
CDR3: CASSESLAGGYNEQFF

V: TRBV6-1
D: NA
size: few
J: TRBJ1-2
DNA: TGTGCCAGCAGTGAATCCTACGACTATGGCTACACCTTC
CDR3: CASSESYDYGYTF

V: TRBV4-1
D: TRBD2
size: NA
J: TRBJ2-7
DNA: TGCGCCAGCAGCCAAGAGGTACTAGCGAGGGAGCAGTACTTC
CDR3: CASSQEVLAREQYF

V: TRBV6-1
D: NA
size: medium-sized
J: TRBJ1-1
DNA: TGTGCCAGCAGTGAACGGGGGACTGAAGCTTTCTTT
CDR3: CASSERGTEAFF

V: TRBV7-2
D: NA
size: NA
J: TRBJ2-7
DNA: TGTGCCAGCAGCTTGTTTGGCGGGATACCATCCTACAATGAGCAGTACTTC
CDR3: CASSLFGGIPSYNEQYF

V: TRBV12-5
D: TRBD2
size: NA
J: TRBJ2-2
DNA: TGTGCTAGTGGCCTCCTTAGCGGGAGGGCGGGGGAGCTGTTTTTT
CDR3: CASGLLSGRAGELFF

V: TRBV7-2
D: NA
size: NA
J: TRBJ2-7
DNA: TGTGCCAGCAGCTTAGCGAGAGCGTCCTACGAGCAGTACTTC
CDR3: CASSLARASYEQYF